The TCR beta chain described here comes from a study of CD8 T cells in ankylosing spondylitis. Study-wide results and caveats: Prior literature has documented some motif variants in synovial fluid and blood from reactive arthritis. Disease-linked clones were CD8+ and relatively rare in peripheral blood. Clones linked to disease were reported to show significant enrichment in matched ankylosing spondylitis synovial fluid. Apparently characteristic of ankylosing spondylitis blood was a TCR beta motif (eight highly homologous variants).

Ten or more counts support this clonotype. Its antigen is as yet unknown. With molecular barcodes, quantitative 5'-RACE was used to make the TCR beta libraries. TCRdb itself ran the 5' RACE reads through MiXCR, one entry per CDR3 protein. This repertoire shows some 840,000 distinct CDR3 sequences, approximately 10% found once; its top ten account for 0.51%. The CDR3 is 16 residues long. Per germline, CDR1 SGHAT and CDR2 FQDESV (reference sequence). The ends lost 5 bases at V and 7 bases at J; junction bases unmatched: 6. The rearrangement joins TRBV11-1 to TRBJ2-1; 15 bases map to TRBD2. Sequencing used blood, either unsorted or a sorted T cell fraction (not recorded which). The sequence was collected from a male donor with ankylosing spondylitis. Here the CDR3 reads CASSHSGTSGRNEQFF. As DNA, the CDR3 is TGTGCCAGCAGCCACTCCGGGACTAGCGGGAGGAATGAGCAGTTCTTC. Full variable domain (outside the CDR3, taken from reference TRBV11-1 and TRBJ2-1): EAEVAQSPRYKITEKSQAVAFWCDPISGHATLYWYRQILGQGPELLVQFQDESVVDDSQLPKDRFSAERLKGVDSTLKIQPAELGDSAMYLCASSHSGTSGRNEQFFGPGTRLTVL.